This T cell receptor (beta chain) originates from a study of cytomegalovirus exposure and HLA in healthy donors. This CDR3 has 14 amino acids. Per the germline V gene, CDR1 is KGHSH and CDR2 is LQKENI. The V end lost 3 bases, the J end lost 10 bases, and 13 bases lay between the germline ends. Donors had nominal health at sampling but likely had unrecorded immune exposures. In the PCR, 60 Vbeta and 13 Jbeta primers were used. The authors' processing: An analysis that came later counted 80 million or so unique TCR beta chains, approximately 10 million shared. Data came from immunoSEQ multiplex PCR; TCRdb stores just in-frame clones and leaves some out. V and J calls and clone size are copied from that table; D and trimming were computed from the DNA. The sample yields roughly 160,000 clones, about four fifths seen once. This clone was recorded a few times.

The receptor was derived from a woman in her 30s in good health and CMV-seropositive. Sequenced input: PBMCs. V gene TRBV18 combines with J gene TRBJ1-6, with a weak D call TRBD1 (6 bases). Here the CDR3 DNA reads TGTGCCAGCTCACCGGAGGCCCAGGGGTCACCCCTCCACTTT. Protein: CASSPEAQGSPLHF.